Sequencing of this TCR beta chain was carried out in a study of multiple sclerosis patients with progressive multifocal leukoencephalopathy. Time point meaning: approximately twelve months of natalizumab therapy. T1 marks 6 months and T2 marks 12 months of natalizumab therapy. Each PCR contained spiked synthetic TR CDR3 controls spanning every V-J pairing. Profiling relied on immunoSEQ multiplex PCR, and the TCRdb table lists in-frame clones only, not all of them. The sample includes about 25,000 clones, 80% to 95% of them seen just once. Study-wide findings and caveats: At PML onset, no shared TRBV or TRBJ gene usage was seen. In most PML patients, TRB repertoires appeared less diverse by entropy.

A remark on this clone: The antigen remains unidentified.

The CDR3 is 13 residues long. V shed 5 bases and J shed 7 bases, with 12 bases lying between them. Germline-derived CDR1 and CDR2 are SEHNR and FQNEAQ (reference sequence). This clonotype originated in a man aged 30 to 39 with multiple sclerosis. The V gene is TRBV7-9, the J gene TRBJ1-5, with D perhaps matching TRBD1 (6 bases). This specimen consisted of PBMCs, obtained from a patient treated with natalizumab. CDR3: CASSPGQRQPQHF. The CDR3, as DNA: TGTGCCAGCAGCCCCGGACAGCGCCAGCCCCAGCATTTT.